A selection of T cell receptor beta chains follows, all from one sample in a study of CD8+CD57+ T cells in acquired aplastic anemia. One entry per CDR3 protein, called by TCRdb with MiXCR from the reads. The profile shows around 250,000 distinct CDR3 sequences, approximately 56% of them singletons. Sequencing used sorted CD4+, CD8+, or CD8+CD57+ T cells (not recorded which) from PBMCs. The receptors come from a human donor with severe aplastic anemia or a healthy control (not recorded which). The CDR3 runs from the conserved cysteine through the conserved F or W. The D gene is left open where the match is weak. Size is omitted from some rows. Given values are once, few, many or a class for expanded clones.

many NA TRBJ1-2 TRBV12-3/TRBV12-4 TGTGCCAGCAGTCTCCGGGGCGGGGATGGCTACACCTTC CASSLRGGDGYTF
NA NA TRBJ1-5 TRBV2 TGTGCCACCAGGACCGATAGCAATCAGCCCCAGCATTTT CATRTDSNQPQHF
many NA TRBJ2-7 TRBV6-4 TGTGCCAGCAGGCGCGAGGCTTACGGAACCTACGAGCAGTACTTC CASRREAYGTYEQYF
NA TRBD2 TRBJ2-7 TRBV29-1 TGCAGCGTTGAAGGTCTTATAGCGGGCGAGCAGTACTTC CSVEGLIAGEQYF
many TRBD1 TRBJ2-3 TRBV5-1 TGCGCCAGCAGCTTGGAACAGGGGGCCGCAGATACGCAGTATTTT CASSLEQGAADTQYF
NA TRBD1 TRBJ2-2 TRBV7-9 TGTGCCAGCAGCTCCGAAATAGGACAGGCCACCGGGGAGCTGTTTTTT CASSSEIGQATGELFF
NA NA TRBJ1-1 TRBV5-4 TGTGCCAGCGAGCGGGGGGTGAACACTGAAGCTTCCTTT CASERGVNTEASF
NA NA TRBJ1-2 TRBV12-3/TRBV12-4 TGTGCCAGCAGCGTAGGAGACACAGCTAACTATGGCTACACCTTC CASSVGDTANYGYTF
NA TRBD1 TRBJ1-3 TRBV7-9 TGTGCCAGCAACAGGGGGCCTGGAAACACCATATATTTT CASNRGPGNTIYF
NA NA TRBJ2-3 TRBV7-9 TGTGCCAGCATTAAAGACACAGATACGCAGTATTTT CASIKDTDTQYF
NA NA TRBJ1-3 TRBV18 TGTGCCAGCTCTCCATTGGGGTTTGGAAACACCATATATTTT CASSPLGFGNTIYF
many TRBD1 TRBJ1-1 TRBV5-1 TGCGCCAGCAGTCGCGAGACAGGGGGTTGGACTGAAGCTTTCTTT CASSRETGGWTEAFF
many NA TRBJ1-1 TRBV7-8 TGTGCCAGCAGCTTACGTTGGAAGAACACTGAAGCTTTCTTT CASSLRWKNTEAFF
NA TRBD1 TRBJ1-6 TRBV6-5 TGTGCCAGCAGTTACTCGCGGTCAACAGGGGATTCACCCCTCCACTTT CASSYSRSTGDSPLHF
many NA TRBJ2-7 TRBV7-2 TGTGCCAGCAGCTTATCCCGGGTCCTAGCAGGGTACGAGCAGTACTTC CASSLSRVLAGYEQYF
many NA TRBJ2-3 TRBV14 TGTGCCAGCAGCCGAAACGTCGGGCTTATGGGTACAGATACGCAGTATTTT CASSRNVGLMGTDTQYF
NA TRBD2 TRBJ2-3 TRBV12-3/TRBV12-4 TGTGCCAGCAGCTCCGGCCGTATAGCGGGGGCCAGCACAGATACGCAGTATTTT CASSSGRIAGASTDTQYF
NA NA TRBJ2-5 TRBV12-3/TRBV12-4 TGTGCCAGCAGTTTTAAGGGGATCATGAGGGGGGTGGAGACCCAGTACTTC CASSFKGIMRGVETQYF
many NA TRBJ2-3 TRBV7-3 TGTGCCAGCAGCTTTAGCCCTACCACAGATACGCAGTATTTT CASSFSPTTDTQYF
few TRBD2 TRBJ2-5 TRBV7-7 TGTGCTAGCAGCCCCGGACTAGCGGGGGACCAAGAGACCCAGTACTTC CASSPGLAGDQETQYF
NA TRBD1 TRBJ2-7 TRBV10-1 TGCGCCAGCAGTGAGTCGACGGGACAGGGCTACGAGCAGTACTTC CASSESTGQGYEQYF
many TRBD1 TRBJ1-6 TRBV5-6 TGTGCCAGCAGCGCAGACAGGGGCTGGGTGTCACCCCTCCACTTT CASSADRGWVSPLHF
few NA TRBJ2-7 TRBV13 TGTGCCAGCAGCTCAGCTACAAGCGCCGGGGGAGAGCAGTACTTC CASSSATSAGGEQYF
NA NA TRBJ2-7 TRBV28 TGTGCCAGCAGTTTCGGATCGGTAGGGGGTTTTTCCTACGAGCAGTACTTC CASSFGSVGGFSYEQYF
NA NA TRBJ1-5 TRBV15 TGTGCCACCAGCAGAGATGACAGAGGTGTACAGCCCCAGCATTTT CATSRDDRGVQPQHF
NA NA TRBJ1-5 TRBV2 TGTGCCAGCAGCGGGGCGGCCCTCAATCAGCCCCAGCATTTT CASSGAALNQPQHF
many NA TRBJ2-5 TRBV4-2 TGTGCCAGCAGCCAAGTAGTGCCCTACTCCCCACAAGAGACCCAGTACTTC CASSQVVPYSPQETQYF
NA TRBD2 TRBJ2-1 TRBV7-9 TGTGCCAGCAGCTTAGCGGGAGGGCTCAATGAGCAGTTCTTC CASSLAGGLNEQFF
once NA TRBJ2-7 TRBV6-5 TGTGCCAGCAGTGAAGTATACAGATTCTACGAGCAGTACTTC CASSEVYRFYEQYF
NA NA TRBJ2-3 TRBV7-3 TGTGCCAGCAGCCTCTCACACCCGGGGGGCCCCACAGATACGCAGTATTTT CASSLSHPGGPTDTQYF
once NA TRBJ2-5 TRBV2 TGTGCCAGCGGGGCCGGGGTAGTGGAGACCCAGTACTTC CASGAGVVETQYF
NA TRBD1 TRBJ2-3 TRBV7-2 TGTGCCGGACAGGAGACAGATACGCAGTATTTT CAGQETDTQYF
many TRBD1 TRBJ2-4 TRBV12-3/TRBV12-4 TGTGCCAGCAGGGACAGGAAAAACATTCAGTACTTC CASRDRKNIQYF
many NA TRBJ1-5 TRBV19 TGTGCCAGTAGTAGGCCTAGCACCCCGAATCAGCCCCAGCATTTT CASSRPSTPNQPQHF
NA TRBD1 TRBJ1-2 TRBV7-9 TGTGCCAGCAGCCCACAGACAGGGGACCTATCCAGCTCGTATGGCTACACCTTC CASSPQTGDLSSSYGYTF
NA NA TRBJ2-5 TRBV24-1 TGTGCCACCAGTGCCGGCAGGGGGGGCCGGGAGACCCAGTACTTC CATSAGRGGRETQYF
NA NA TRBJ2-3 TRBV24-1 TGTGCCACCAGTGGGGGCAACACAGATACGCAGTATTTT CATSGGNTDTQYF